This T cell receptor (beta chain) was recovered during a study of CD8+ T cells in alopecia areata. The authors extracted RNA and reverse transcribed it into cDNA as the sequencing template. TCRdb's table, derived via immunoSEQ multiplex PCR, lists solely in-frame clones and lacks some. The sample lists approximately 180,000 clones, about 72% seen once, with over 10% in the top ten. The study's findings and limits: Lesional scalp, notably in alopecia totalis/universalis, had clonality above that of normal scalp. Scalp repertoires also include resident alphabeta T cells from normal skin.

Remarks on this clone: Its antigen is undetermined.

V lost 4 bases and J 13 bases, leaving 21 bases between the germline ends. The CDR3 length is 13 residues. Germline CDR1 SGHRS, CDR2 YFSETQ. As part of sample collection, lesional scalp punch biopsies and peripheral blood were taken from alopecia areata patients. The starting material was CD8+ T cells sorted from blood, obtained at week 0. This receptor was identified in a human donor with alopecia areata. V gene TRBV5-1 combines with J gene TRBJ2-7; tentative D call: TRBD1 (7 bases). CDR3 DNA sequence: TGCGCCAGCAGCCCCGGTGGAGGGGGCGTAGTCTACTTC. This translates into CASSPGGGGVVYF.